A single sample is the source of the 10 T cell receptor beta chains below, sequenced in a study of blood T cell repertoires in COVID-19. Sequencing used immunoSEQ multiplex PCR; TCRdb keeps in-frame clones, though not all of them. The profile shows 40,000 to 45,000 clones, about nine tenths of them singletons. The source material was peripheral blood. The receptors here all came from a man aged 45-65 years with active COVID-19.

CDR3 bases: TGTGCCAGCTCACCCCACCCCGGGGGGCCCTACGAGCAGTACTTC. It encodes CASSPHPGGPYEQYF. The chain joins TRBV18 to TRBJ2-7; a possible D gene is TRBD2 (7 bases). The ends were cut back, 3 bases at V and 2 bases at J, with 14 bases in the middle. The CDR3 is 15 residues long. Per the germline V gene, CDR1 is KGHSH and CDR2 is LQKENI.

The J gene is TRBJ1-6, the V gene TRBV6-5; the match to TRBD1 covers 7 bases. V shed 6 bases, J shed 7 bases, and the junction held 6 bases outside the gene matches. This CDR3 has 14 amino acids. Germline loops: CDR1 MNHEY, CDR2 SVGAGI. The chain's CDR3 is CASSRDRQNSPLHF. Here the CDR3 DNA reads TGTGCCAGCAGCCGGGACAGACAAAATTCACCCCTCCACTTT.

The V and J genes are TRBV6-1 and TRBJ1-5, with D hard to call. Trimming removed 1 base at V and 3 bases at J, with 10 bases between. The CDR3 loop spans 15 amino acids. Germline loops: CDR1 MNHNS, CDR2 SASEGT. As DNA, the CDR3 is TGTGCCAGCAGTGAAGTTGGAGCTTTCAATCAGCCCCAGCATTTT. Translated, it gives CASSEVGAFNQPQHF.

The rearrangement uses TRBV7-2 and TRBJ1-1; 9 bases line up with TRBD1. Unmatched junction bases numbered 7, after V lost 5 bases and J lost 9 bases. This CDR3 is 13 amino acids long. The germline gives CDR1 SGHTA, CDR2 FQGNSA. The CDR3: CASSPEDRGKAFF. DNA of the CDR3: TGTGCCAGCAGCCCCGAGGACAGGGGAAAAGCTTTCTTT.

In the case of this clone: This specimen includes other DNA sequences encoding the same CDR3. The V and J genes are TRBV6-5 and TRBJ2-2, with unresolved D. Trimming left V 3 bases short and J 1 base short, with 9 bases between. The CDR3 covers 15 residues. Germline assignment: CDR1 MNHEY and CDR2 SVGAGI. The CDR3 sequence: CASSYSKQNTGELFF. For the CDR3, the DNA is TGTGCCAGCAGTTATTCTAAGCAGAACACCGGGGAGCTGTTTTTT.

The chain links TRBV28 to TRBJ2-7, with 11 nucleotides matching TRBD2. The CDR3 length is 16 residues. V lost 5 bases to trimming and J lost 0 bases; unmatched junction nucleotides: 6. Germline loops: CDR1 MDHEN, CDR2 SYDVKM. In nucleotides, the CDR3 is TGTGCCAGCAGTCCATCTAGCGGGAGGACCTCCTACGAGCAGTACTTC. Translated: CASSPSSGRTSYEQYF.

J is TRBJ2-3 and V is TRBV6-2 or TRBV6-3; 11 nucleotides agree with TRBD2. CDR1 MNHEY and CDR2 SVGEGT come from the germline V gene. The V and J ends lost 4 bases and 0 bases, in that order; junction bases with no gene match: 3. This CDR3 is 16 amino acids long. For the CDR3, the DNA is TGTGCCAGCAGTTCTAGCGGGAGGATTAGCACAGATACGCAGTATTTT. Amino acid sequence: CASSSSGRISTDTQYF.

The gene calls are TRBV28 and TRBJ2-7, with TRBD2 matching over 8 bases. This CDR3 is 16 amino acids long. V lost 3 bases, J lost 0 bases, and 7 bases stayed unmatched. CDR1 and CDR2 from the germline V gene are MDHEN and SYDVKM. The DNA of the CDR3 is TGTGCCAGCAGTTTCACCCTAGCGGGCCTCTCCTACGAGCAGTACTTC. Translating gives CASSFTLAGLSYEQYF.

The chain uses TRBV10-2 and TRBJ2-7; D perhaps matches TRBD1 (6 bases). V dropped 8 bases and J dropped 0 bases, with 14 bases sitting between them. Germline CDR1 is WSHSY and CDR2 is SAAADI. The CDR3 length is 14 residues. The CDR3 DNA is TGCGCCAGCCTCTCTCAGGACAGCTCCTACGAGCAGTACTTC. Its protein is CASLSQDSSYEQYF.

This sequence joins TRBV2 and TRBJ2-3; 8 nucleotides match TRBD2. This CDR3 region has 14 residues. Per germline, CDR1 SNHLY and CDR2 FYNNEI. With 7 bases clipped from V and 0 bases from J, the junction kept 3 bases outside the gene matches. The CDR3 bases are TGTGCCAGCACGGGAGGGCTAAGCACAGATACGCAGTATTTT. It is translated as CASTGGLSTDTQYF.